The 2 T cell receptor beta chains below come from one sample, sequenced in a study of blood T cell repertoires in COVID-19. TCRdb's copy holds only in-frame clones and misses some; the assay was immunoSEQ multiplex PCR. In the table there are 200,000 to 300,000 clones, more than 75% of which are singletons. The source material was PBMCs or T cells enriched from blood (not recorded which). These receptors were collected from a young woman who had recovered from COVID-19.

J is TRBJ2-3 and V is TRBV7-2, with D possibly TRBD2 on 5 matching bases. The ends were cut back, 5 bases at V and 1 base at J, with 13 bases in the middle. The CDR3 length is 15 residues. Germline CDR1 and CDR2: SGHTA and FQGNSA. The CDR3, as DNA: TGTGCCAGCAGCCAGAGGGTCCAAGGCACAGATACGCAGTATTTT. Translated: CASSQRVQGTDTQYF.

This rearrangement joins TRBV3-1 (or the pseudogene TRBV3-2) to TRBJ2-1, with 11 bases that match TRBD2. J lost 10 bases, V lost 4 bases, and 6 bases had no gene match. CDR3 length equals 14 residues. Germline V gene data show CDR1 as LGHDT and CDR2 as YNNKEL (reference sequence). Written as DNA, the CDR3 is TGTGCCAGCAGCCGCGTAGCGGGAGGGGGGGAGCAGTTCTTC. Its protein is CASSRVAGGGEQFF.